These T cell receptor beta chains were read from a single sample in a study of blood T cell repertoires in COVID-19. Using immunoSEQ multiplex PCR, the repertoire was profiled, and TCRdb retains in-frame clones only, with some absent. The table includes fewer than 300,000 clones, around 89% detected once. Sequences were obtained from peripheral blood. The source is a man between 60 and 75 years old who had recovered from COVID-19. Both conserved end residues are part of each CDR3. Only some rows state a clone size, as once, few, many or a class for expanded clones.

TRBV5-1	TRBJ2-7	NA	CASSLVLDTSYEQYF
TRBV11-2	TRBJ2-1	NA	CASSPSDEQFF
TRBV7-2	TRBJ1-5	NA	CASSSTVSSPQHF
TRBV3-1/TRBV3-2	TRBJ2-2	NA	CASSPHLGGEYNTGELFF
TRBV6-5	TRBJ2-5	NA	CASKMGGPQETQYF
TRBV3-1/TRBV3-2	TRBJ2-7	NA	CASSQDPVSYEQYF
TRBV5-8	TRBJ1-6	few	CASSLGTGRGYNSPLHF
TRBV5-6	TRBJ1-2	NA	CASSFRGIHYGYTF
TRBV5-5	TRBJ2-5	NA	CASSLRGWETQYF
TRBV7-6	TRBJ2-3	NA	CASSPRPTRASDTQYF
TRBV7-3	TRBJ2-2	NA	CASSLMRDGELFF
TRBV27	TRBJ1-5	NA	CASSLGGPNQPQHF
TRBV6-1	TRBJ1-2	NA	CASSEGQQAPLYGYTF
TRBV7-2	TRBJ2-7	once	CASSLVGQGARYEQYF
TRBV10-2	TRBJ1-6	once	CASSDVRSSYNSPLHF
TRBV6-6	TRBJ1-3	once	CASTDRSGNTIYF